This TCR beta chain stems from a study of T cells in Graves' hyperthyroidism and ophthalmopathy. This clonotype was counted many times. The CDR3 regions of TCR beta were amplified from RNA transcripts. Carried out on the TCR CDR3, a first-round RT-PCR used the HTBI primer set. TCRdb re-derived calls from the multiplex PCR reads in MiXCR, one entry per CDR3 protein. The sample lists approximately 320,000 distinct CDR3 sequences, 16% occurring once. The sample taken for sequencing was blood. The clonotype was recovered from a man aged 25-40 years with Graves' hyperthyroidism.

The CDR3 DNA follows: TGTGCCAGCAGCTGGCGGGCAGATAACTACGAGCAGTACTTC. Translation gives CASSWRADNYEQYF. This chain links TRBV5-6 with TRBJ2-7, with D perhaps matching TRBD2 (5 bases). This CDR3 is 14 amino acids long. Per germline, CDR1 SGHDT and CDR2 YYEEEE. V was cut by 3 bases and J by 3 bases, with 13 bases left in between.